This T cell receptor (beta chain) was found in a study of blood T cell repertoires in COVID-19. Study-level information: From T cells, B-cell-depleted T cells, or PBMCs came the material, which was cDNA or gDNA.

Cohort placement rested on clinical history that participants reported themselves. This clone was observed a single time. The CDR3 contains 16 residues. Trimming took 1 base from V and 0 from J, leaving 11 bases between them. Germline CDR1 and CDR2: SGHRS and YFSETQ. The assay was immunoSEQ multiplex PCR, and TCRdb's table has in-frame clones only and misses some. The sample includes hundreds of thousands of clones, around 82% of them seen just once. The chain carries TRBV5-1 and TRBJ1-3; D unresolved. The origin of this receptor is a woman aged 40 to 50 who had been exposed to COVID-19. The sample comprised PBMCs or T cells enriched from blood (not recorded which). The CDR3 spells CASSLREQYSGNTIYF. In DNA, the CDR3 is TGCGCCAGCAGCTTGCGGGAGCAGTACTCTGGAAACACCATATATTTT.